A single sample gave rise to the 3 T cell receptor beta chains below, sequenced in a study of blood T cell repertoires in COVID-19. This table comes from immunoSEQ multiplex PCR, and its TCRdb copy is limited to in-frame clones, with some not included. The table shows around 250,000 clones, with around 90% occurring only once. The source material was PBMCs or T cells enriched from blood (not recorded which). Receptors originate from a woman in her 50s who had recovered from COVID-19.

This clone was detected only once. This chain connects TRBV18 to TRBJ1-2, with a weak D call TRBD1 (6 bases). Between the trimmed V and J ends, which lost 2 bases and 6 bases, there was a span of 13 bases. Germline CDR1 is KGHSH and CDR2 is LQKENI. The CDR3 has 14 residues. The CDR3: CASSPIRTDDGYTF. The CDR3 DNA reads TGTGCCAGCTCACCAATTAGGACAGACGATGGCTACACCTTC. Full variable domain (missing parts from reference TRBV18 and TRBJ1-2): NAGVMQNPRHLVRRRGQEARLRCSPMKGHSHVYWYRQLPEEGLKFMVYLQKENIIDESGMPKERFSAEFPKEGPSILRIQQVVRGDSAAYFCASSPIRTDDGYTFGSGTRLTVV.

The V gene is TRBV20-1, the J gene TRBJ1-4, with D unresolved. CDR1 and CDR2 (germline): DFQATT, SNEGSKA (reference sequence). Trimming cost V 3 bases and J 4 bases, with 12 bases left between them. This CDR3 region has 14 residues. The CDR3 here is CSASAAEFNEKLFF. For the CDR3, the DNA is TGCAGTGCTAGTGCAGCGGAGTTTAATGAAAAACTGTTTTTT.

The chain recombines TRBV27 with TRBJ1-1, with a tentative D call TRBD1 (6 bases). The germline V gene encodes CDR1 MNHEY and CDR2 SMNVEV (reference sequence). The V gene lost 2 bases and the J gene lost 5 bases, with 15 bases spanning the gap. The length of the CDR3 is 15 residues. The CDR3 region is CASSLVRVRGTEAFF. The CDR3 coding sequence is TGTGCCAGCAGTTTAGTGAGGGTAAGGGGGACTGAAGCTTTCTTT.